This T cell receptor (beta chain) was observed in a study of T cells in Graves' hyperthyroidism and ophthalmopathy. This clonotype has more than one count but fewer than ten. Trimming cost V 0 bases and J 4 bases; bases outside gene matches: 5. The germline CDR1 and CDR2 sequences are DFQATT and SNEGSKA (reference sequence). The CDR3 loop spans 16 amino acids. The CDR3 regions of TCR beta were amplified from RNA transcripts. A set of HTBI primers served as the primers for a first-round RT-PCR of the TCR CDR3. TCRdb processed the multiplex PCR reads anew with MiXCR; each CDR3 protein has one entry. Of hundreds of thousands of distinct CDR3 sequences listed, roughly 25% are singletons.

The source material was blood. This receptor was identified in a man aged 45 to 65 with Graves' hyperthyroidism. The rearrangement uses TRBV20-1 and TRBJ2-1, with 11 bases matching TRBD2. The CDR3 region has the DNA TGCAGTGCTAGAGAATACCGACTAGCGGGATACAATGAGCAGTTCTTC. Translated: CSAREYRLAGYNEQFF.